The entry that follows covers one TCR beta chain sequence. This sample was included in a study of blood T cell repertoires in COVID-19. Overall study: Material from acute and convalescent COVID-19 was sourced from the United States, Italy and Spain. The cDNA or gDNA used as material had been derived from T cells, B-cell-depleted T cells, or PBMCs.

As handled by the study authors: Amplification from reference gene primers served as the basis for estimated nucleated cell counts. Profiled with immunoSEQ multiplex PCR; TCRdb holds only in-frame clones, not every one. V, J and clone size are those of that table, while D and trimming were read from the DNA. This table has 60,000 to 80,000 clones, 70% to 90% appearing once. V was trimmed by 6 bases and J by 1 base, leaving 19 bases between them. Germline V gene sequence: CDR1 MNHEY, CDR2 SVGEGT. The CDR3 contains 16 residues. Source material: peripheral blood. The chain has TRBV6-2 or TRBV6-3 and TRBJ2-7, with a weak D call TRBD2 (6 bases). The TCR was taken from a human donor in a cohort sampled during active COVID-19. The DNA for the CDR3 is TGTGCCAGCAGCCCTCGCGAGGTTAGCGGTTCCTACGAGCAGTACTTC. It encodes CASSPREVSGSYEQYF.